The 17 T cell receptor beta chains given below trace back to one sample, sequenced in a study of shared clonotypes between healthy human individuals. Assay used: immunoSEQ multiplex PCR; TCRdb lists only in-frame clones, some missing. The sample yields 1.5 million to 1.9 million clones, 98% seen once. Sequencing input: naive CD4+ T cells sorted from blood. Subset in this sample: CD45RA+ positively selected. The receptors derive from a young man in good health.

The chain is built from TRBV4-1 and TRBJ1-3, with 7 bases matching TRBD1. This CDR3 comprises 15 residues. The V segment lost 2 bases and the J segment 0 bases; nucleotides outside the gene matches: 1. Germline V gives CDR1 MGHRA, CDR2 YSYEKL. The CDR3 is CASSQTGASGNTIYF. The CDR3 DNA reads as TGCGCCAGCAGCCAAACAGGGGCCTCTGGAAACACCATATATTTT.

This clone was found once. In DNA, the CDR3 is TGTGCCAGCAGCTCCCCCGAATATGATAGCGGGAGGAATGAGCAGTTCTTC. It encodes CASSSPEYDSGRNEQFF. V gene TRBV7-2 combines with J gene TRBJ2-1, with 10 bases identical to TRBD2. The ends lost 4 bases at V and 7 bases at J; junction bases unmatched: 13. This CDR3 comprises 17 residues. The V gene's germline CDR1 is SGHTA and CDR2 FQGNSA.

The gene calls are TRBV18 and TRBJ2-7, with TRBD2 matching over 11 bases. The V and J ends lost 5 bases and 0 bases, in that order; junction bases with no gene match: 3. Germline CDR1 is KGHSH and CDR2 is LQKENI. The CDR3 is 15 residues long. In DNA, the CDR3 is TGTGCCAGCTCAACTAGCGGGAGTACCTCCTACGAGCAGTACTTC. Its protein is CASSTSGSTSYEQYF.

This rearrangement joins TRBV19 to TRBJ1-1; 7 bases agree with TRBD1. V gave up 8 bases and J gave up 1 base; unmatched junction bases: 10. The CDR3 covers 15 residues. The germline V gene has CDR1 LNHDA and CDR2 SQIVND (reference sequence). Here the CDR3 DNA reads TGTGCCAGTTTTTTTCAGACAGGGTCGAACACTGAAGCTTTCTTT. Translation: CASFFQTGSNTEAFF.

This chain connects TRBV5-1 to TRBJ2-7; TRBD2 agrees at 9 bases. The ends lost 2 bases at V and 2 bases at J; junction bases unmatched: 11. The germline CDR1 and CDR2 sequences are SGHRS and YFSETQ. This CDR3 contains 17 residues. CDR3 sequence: CASSFLGSLAGTYEQYF. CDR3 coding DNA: TGCGCCAGCAGCTTTCTTGGGAGTCTAGCGGGGACCTACGAGCAGTACTTC.

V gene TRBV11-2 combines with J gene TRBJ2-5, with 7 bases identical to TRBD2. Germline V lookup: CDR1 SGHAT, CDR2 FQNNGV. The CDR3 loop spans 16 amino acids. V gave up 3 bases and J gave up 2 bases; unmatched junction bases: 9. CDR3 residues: CASSLRESELQETQYF. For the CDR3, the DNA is TGTGCCAGCAGCTTGCGGGAGTCAGAGTTACAAGAGACCCAGTACTTC. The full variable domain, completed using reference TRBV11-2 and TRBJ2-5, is EAGVAQSPRYKIIEKRQSVAFWCNPISGHATLYWYQQILGQGPKLLIQFQNNGVVDDSQLPKDRFSAERLKGVDSTLKIQPAKLEDSAVYLCASSLRESELQETQYFGPGTRLLVL.

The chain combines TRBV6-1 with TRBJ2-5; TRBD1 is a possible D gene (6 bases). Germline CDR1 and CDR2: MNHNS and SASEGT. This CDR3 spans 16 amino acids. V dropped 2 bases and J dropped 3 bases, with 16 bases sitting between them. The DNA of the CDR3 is TGTGCCAGCAGTGAATTTTCCACGCGGACAGAAGAGACCCAGTACTTC. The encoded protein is CASSEFSTRTEETQYF.

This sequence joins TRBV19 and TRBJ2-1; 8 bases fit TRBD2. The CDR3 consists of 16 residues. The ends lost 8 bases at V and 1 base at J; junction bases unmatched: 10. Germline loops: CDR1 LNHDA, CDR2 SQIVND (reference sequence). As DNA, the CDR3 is TGTGCCAGTCTTCCCATCACTAGCGGTTCCTACAATGAGCAGTTCTTC. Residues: CASLPITSGSYNEQFF.

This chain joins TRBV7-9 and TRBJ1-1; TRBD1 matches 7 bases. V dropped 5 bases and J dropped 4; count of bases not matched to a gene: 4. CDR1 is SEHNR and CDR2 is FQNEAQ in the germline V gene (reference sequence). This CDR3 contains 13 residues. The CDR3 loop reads CASSTQGRTEAFF. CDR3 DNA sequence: TGTGCCAGCAGCACACAGGGGCGCACTGAAGCTTTCTTT. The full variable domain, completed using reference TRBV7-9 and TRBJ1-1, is DTGVSQNPRHKITKRGQNVTFRCDPISEHNRLYWYRQTLGQGPEFLTYFQNEAQLEKSRLLSDRFSAERPKGSFSTLEIQRTEQGDSAMYLCASSTQGRTEAFFGQGTRLTVV.

In nucleotides, the CDR3 is TGTGCCAGCAGTCTCAGGGAAGGCTCCTACGAGCAGTACTTC. It encodes CASSLREGSYEQYF. V gene TRBV7-8 combines with J gene TRBJ2-7; D perhaps matches TRBD1 (5 bases). Trimming shortened V by 6 bases and J by 0 bases, and 12 bases separated the two germline ends. Germline CDR1 is SGHVS and CDR2 is FQNEAQ. This CDR3 has 14 residues.

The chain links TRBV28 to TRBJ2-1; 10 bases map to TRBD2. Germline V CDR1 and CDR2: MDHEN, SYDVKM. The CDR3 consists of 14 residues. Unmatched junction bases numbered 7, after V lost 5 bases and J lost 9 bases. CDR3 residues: CASSASGRVFEQFF. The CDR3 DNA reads TGTGCCAGCAGTGCGAGCGGGAGGGTTTTTGAGCAGTTCTTC.

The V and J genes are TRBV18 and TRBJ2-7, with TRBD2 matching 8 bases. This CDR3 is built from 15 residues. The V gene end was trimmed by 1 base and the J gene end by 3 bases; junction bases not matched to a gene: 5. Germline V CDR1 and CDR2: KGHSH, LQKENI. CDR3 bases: TGTGCCAGCTCACCACGTAGCGGGATTCACTACGAGCAGTACTTC. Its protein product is CASSPRSGIHYEQYF.

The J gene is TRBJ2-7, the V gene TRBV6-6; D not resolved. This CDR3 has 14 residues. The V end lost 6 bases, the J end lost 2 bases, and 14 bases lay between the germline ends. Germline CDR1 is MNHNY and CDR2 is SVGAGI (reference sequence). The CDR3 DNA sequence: TGTGCCAGCAGGGTGGGCGGCCTTCCCTACGAGCAGTACTTC. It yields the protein CASRVGGLPYEQYF.

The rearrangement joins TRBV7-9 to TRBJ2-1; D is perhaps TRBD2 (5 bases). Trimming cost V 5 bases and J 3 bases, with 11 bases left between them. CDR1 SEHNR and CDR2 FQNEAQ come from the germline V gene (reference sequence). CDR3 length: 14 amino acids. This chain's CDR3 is CASSPRTGYNEQFF. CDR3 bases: TGTGCCAGCAGCCCCCGGACTGGCTACAATGAGCAGTTCTTC. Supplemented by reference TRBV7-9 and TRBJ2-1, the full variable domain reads DTGVSQNPRHKITKRGQNVTFRCDPISEHNRLYWYRQTLGQGPEFLTYFQNEAQLEKSRLLSDRFSAERPKGSFSTLEIQRTEQGDSAMYLCASSPRTGYNEQFFGPGTRLTVL.

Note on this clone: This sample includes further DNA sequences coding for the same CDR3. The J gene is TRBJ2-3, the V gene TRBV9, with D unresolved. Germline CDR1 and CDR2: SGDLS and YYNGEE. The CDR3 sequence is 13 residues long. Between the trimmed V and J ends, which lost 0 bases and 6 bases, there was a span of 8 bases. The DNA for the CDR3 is TGTGCCAGCAGCGTAGGGGGATTGGATACGCAGTATTTT. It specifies CASSVGGLDTQYF.

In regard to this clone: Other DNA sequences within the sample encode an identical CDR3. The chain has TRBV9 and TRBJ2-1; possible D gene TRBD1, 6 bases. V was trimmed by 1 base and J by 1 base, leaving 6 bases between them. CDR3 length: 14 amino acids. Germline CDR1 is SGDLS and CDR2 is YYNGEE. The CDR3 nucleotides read TGTGCCAGCAGCGTACAGGGGTCCTACAATGAGCAGTTCTTC. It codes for CASSVQGSYNEQFF.

The CDR3 DNA is TGCGCCAGCAGCCCAGGACAGGGGGTTCAGCCCCAGCATTTT. Translated, it gives CASSPGQGVQPQHF. J is TRBJ1-5 and V is TRBV5-1, with 10 bases lining up with TRBD1. V lost 4 bases to trimming and J lost 6 bases; unmatched junction nucleotides: 4. This CDR3 region has 14 residues. CDR1 is SGHRS, CDR2 YFSETQ, per germline.